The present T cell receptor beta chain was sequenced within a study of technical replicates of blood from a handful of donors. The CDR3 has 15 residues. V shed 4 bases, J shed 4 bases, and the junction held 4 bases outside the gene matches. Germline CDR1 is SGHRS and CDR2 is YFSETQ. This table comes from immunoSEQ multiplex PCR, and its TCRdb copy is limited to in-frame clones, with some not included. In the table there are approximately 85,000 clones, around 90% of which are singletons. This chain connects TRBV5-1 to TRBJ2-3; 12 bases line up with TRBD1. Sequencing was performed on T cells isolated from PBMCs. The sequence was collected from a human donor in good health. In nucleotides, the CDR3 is TGCGCCAGCAGCCAGGGACAGGGGGCCCCAGATACGCAGTATTTT. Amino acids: CASSQGQGAPDTQYF. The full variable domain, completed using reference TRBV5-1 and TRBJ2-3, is KAGVTQTPRYLIKTRGQQVTLSCSPISGHRSVSWYQQTPGQGLQFLFEYFSETQRNKGNFPGRFSGRQFSNSRSEMNVSTLELGDSALYLCASSQGQGAPDTQYFGPGTRLTVL.